This TCR beta chain was observed in a study of blood T cells in healthy people across ages. Overall study context: Template switching caught about one barcoded beta molecule for each two T cells.

Overall study findings and caveats: Expanded clonotype changes were possibly confounded by unknown donor CMV status.

The second PCR ran roughly 6 to 11 cycles with a sample-barcoded 5' primer and J-beta primers. TCRdb used MiXCR to reprocess the 5' RACE reads, holding one entry per CDR3 protein. The table has approximately 1.5 million distinct CDR3 sequences, roughly a third seen once. This clonotype was detected ten times or more. Its antigen is as yet unknown. Researchers collected 7.5 to 10 milliliters of peripheral blood from every single donor. Germline-derived CDR1 and CDR2 are SEHNR and FQNEAQ (reference sequence). V shed 6 bases and J shed 1 base, with 9 bases lying between them. The CDR3 extends over 13 amino acids.

Source material: blood. The chain recombines TRBV7-9 with TRBJ2-5; the D gene is possibly TRBD2 (5 bases). The clonotype was recovered from a woman younger than 45 in good health. The CDR3 nucleotides read TGTGCCAGCAGGGCGGGCAGCCAAGAGACCCAGTACTTC. It codes for CASRAGSQETQYF. The variable domain in full, with the rest retrieved from reference TRBV7-9 and TRBJ2-5, is DTGVSQNPRHKITKRGQNVTFRCDPISEHNRLYWYRQTLGQGPEFLTYFQNEAQLEKSRLLSDRFSAERPKGSFSTLEIQRTEQGDSAMYLCASRAGSQETQYFGPGTRLLVL.